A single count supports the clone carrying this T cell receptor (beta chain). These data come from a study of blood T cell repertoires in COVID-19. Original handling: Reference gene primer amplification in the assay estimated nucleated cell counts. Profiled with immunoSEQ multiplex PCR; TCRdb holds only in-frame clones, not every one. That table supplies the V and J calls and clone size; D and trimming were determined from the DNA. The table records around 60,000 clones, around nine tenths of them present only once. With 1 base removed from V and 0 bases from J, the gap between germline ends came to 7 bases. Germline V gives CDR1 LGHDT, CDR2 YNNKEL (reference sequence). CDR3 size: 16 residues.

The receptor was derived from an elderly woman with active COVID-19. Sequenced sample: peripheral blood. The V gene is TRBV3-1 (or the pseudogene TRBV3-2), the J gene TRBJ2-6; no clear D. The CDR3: CASSQVQISGANVLTF. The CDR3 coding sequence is TGTGCCAGCAGCCAAGTACAGATCTCTGGGGCCAACGTCCTGACTTTC.